Listed here are 24 T cell receptor beta chains from one sample, sequenced in a study of blood T cell repertoires in COVID-19. Assay used: immunoSEQ multiplex PCR; TCRdb lists only in-frame clones, some missing. The sample comprises 29,000 or so clones, approximately 86% of which are singletons, and around 12% rests with the top ten. Material for sequencing was peripheral blood. The receptor source for this set is a human donor in a cohort sampled during active COVID-19. The donor label of this sample is uncertain.

CDR3 in DNA: TGCAGTGCTAGTGACAGGGGCTACGAGCAGTACTTC. Amino acids: CSASDRGYEQYF. This chain links TRBV20-1 with TRBJ2-7; 8 bases fit TRBD1. The CDR3 loop spans 12 amino acids. CDR1 DFQATT and CDR2 SNEGSKA come from the germline V gene (reference sequence). Trimming cost V 3 bases and J 3 bases; bases outside gene matches: 1.

V is TRBV24-1 and J is TRBJ2-7; 9 bases line up with TRBD1. The CDR3 has 15 amino acids. Germline V gives CDR1 KGHDR, CDR2 SFDVKD. The junction had 12 bases not matched to a gene; V was cut back by 3 bases and J by 10 bases. DNA of the CDR3: TGTGCCACCAGTGATCCCGGGACAGGGTCTACGAAACAGTACTTC. Translation: CATSDPGTGSTKQYF.

The chain carries TRBV28 and TRBJ1-2; 7 bases align to TRBD1. Germline CDR1 reads MDHEN; CDR2 reads SYDVKM. The CDR3 consists of 15 residues. Germline trimming cut 5 bases from V and 5 bases from J; bases unmatched to any gene: 11. In DNA form, the CDR3 reads TGTGCCAGCAGTCCTTTCAGGGGGACGGTGTATGGCTACACCTTC. This encodes CASSPFRGTVYGYTF.

The chain uses TRBV2 and TRBJ2-7; D perhaps matches TRBD1 (5 bases). Germline values: CDR1 SNHLY, CDR2 FYNNEI. There are 14 residues in the CDR3. V was clipped by 2 bases and J by 0 bases, with 8 bases between them. The CDR3 bases are TGTGCCAGCAGTGAACAGGGCAGCTCCTACGAGCAGTACTTC. Encoded protein: CASSEQGSSYEQYF. Combining the CDR3 with reference TRBV2 and TRBJ2-7 gives the whole variable domain EPEVTQTPSHQVTQMGQEVILRCVPISNHLYFYWYRQILGQKVEFLVSFYNNEISEKSEIFDDQFSVERPDGSNFTLKIRSTKLEDSAMYFCASSEQGSSYEQYFGPGTRLTVT.

The V and J genes are TRBV19 and TRBJ2-1; 7 bases are shared with TRBD2. V dropped 7 bases and J dropped 0; count of bases not matched to a gene: 9. Germline V gene lookup returns CDR1 LNHDA and CDR2 SQIVND (reference sequence). CDR3 length: 16 amino acids. The CDR3 DNA sequence: TGTGCCAGTACCCGCACAGCGGGAAGCTCCTACAATGAGCAGTTCTTC. Translation gives CASTRTAGSSYNEQFF.

The chain joins TRBV30 to TRBJ1-3; D unclear. This CDR3 comprises 16 residues. Trimming took 0 bases from V and 0 from J, leaving 12 bases between them. From germline, CDR1 is GTSNPN and CDR2 SVGIG (reference sequence). The CDR3 DNA reads as TGTGCCTGGAGTGTACCTGGCGGTCACTCTGGAAACACCATATATTTT. Protein: CAWSVPGGHSGNTIYF.

The genes are TRBV30 and TRBJ2-7; weak D call: TRBD2 (6 bases). Trimming took off 4 bases at V and 4 bases at J, with 14 bases between the two ends. CDR1 is GTSNPN, CDR2 SVGIG, per germline (reference sequence). CDR3 size: 13 residues. The chain's CDR3 is CAWKEGPLYEQYF. CDR3 bases: TGTGCCTGGAAGGAGGGACCATTGTACGAGCAGTACTTC.

The chain joins TRBV28 to TRBJ1-2, with D perhaps matching TRBD1 (5 bases). CDR3 size: 14 residues. Trimming removed 2 bases from V and 4 bases from J, with 11 bases in between. The germline V gene encodes CDR1 MDHEN and CDR2 SYDVKM. The CDR3: CASSLGDSFYGYTF. The CDR3 bases are TGTGCCAGCAGTTTAGGTGACAGCTTCTATGGCTACACCTTC.

This clone was seen a single time. This chain uses TRBV6-5 with TRBJ2-3; 9 nucleotides match TRBD1. This CDR3 comprises 14 residues. V lost 6 bases and J lost 4; bases outside the gene matches: 5. The germline V gene has CDR1 MNHEY and CDR2 SVGAGI. For the CDR3, the DNA is TGTGCCAGCAGGAGGACAGGGGTGGCAGATACGCAGTATTTT. Translating it yields CASRRTGVADTQYF.

The J gene is TRBJ2-1, the V gene TRBV5-5, with TRBD1 as a possible D gene (6 bases). Trimming took off 3 bases at V and 6 bases at J, with 19 bases between the two ends. The germline gives CDR1 SGHKS, CDR2 YYEKEE (reference sequence). This CDR3 region has 16 residues. This CDR3 is CASSSPAGVGLNEQFF. In nucleotides, the CDR3 is TGTGCCAGCAGCTCCCCCGCAGGGGTCGGGCTCAATGAGCAGTTCTTC.

The chain combines TRBV24-1 with TRBJ2-1, with D perhaps matching TRBD2 (6 bases). Looked up from germline, CDR1 is KGHDR and CDR2 is SFDVKD. The CDR3 contains 15 residues. The V end was cut by 2 bases, the J end by 6 bases, with 13 bases between. The CDR3 sequence is CATSDSRDFSNEQFF. The CDR3 nucleotides are TGTGCCACCAGTGATTCCCGGGACTTTTCCAATGAGCAGTTCTTC.

The chain couples TRBV5-1 to TRBJ2-1, with 7 bases that match TRBD1. The CDR3 covers 16 residues. Trimming removed 3 bases from V and 1 base from J; junction bases left unmatched: 7. In germline, CDR1 is SGHRS, CDR2 YFSETQ. CDR3 protein: CASSSRQGRSYNEQFF. CDR3 in DNA: TGCGCCAGCAGCTCCCGACAGGGAAGGTCCTACAATGAGCAGTTCTTC.

The V call is TRBV15, the J call TRBJ2-2; the D is unclear. CDR1 and CDR2 (germline): LNHNV, YYDKDF (reference sequence). Deletions cut 0 bases from V and 3 bases from J, with 5 bases between. This CDR3 has 14 residues. This chain's CDR3 is CATSRDSYTGELFF. The CDR3, as DNA: TGTGCCACCAGCAGAGATAGCTACACCGGGGAGCTGTTTTTT.

This clone was detected only once. V is TRBV5-4 and J is TRBJ2-2; 8 nucleotides agree with TRBD1. Trimming at V came to 2 bases and at J to 5 bases, leaving 2 bases not matched to a gene. The CDR3 extends over 14 amino acids. In germline, CDR1 is SGHNT, CDR2 YYREEE (reference sequence). The CDR3, as DNA: TGTGCCAGCAGCTTTGGACAGGGAACCGGGGAGCTGTTTTTT. Its translation: CASSFGQGTGELFF.

This chain connects TRBV3-1 (or the pseudogene TRBV3-2) to TRBJ1-2, with D perhaps matching TRBD1 (6 bases). The CDR3 totals 14 residues. The ends were cut back, 2 bases at V and 8 bases at J, with 15 bases in the middle. Germline values: CDR1 LGHDT, CDR2 YNNKEL (reference sequence). This CDR3 is CASSQSPGAGGYTF. CDR3 coding DNA: TGTGCCAGCAGCCAATCTCCAGGGGCAGGAGGCTACACCTTC.

The chain links TRBV29-1 to TRBJ1-2; D gene unclear. The CDR3 totals 12 residues. The germline V gene encodes CDR1 SQVTM and CDR2 ANQGSEA. V was cut by 1 base and J by 4 bases, with 7 bases left in between. This CDR3 reads CSVEGATYGYTF. CDR3 nucleotides: TGCAGCGTTGAAGGGGCCACCTATGGCTACACCTTC. Combining the CDR3 with reference TRBV29-1 and TRBJ1-2 gives the whole variable domain SAVISQKPSRDICQRGTSLTIQCQVDSQVTMMFWYRQQPGQSLTLIATANQGSEATYESGFVIDKFPISRPNLTFSTLTVSNMSPEDSSIYLCSVEGATYGYTFGSGTRLTVV.

The chain joins TRBV15 to TRBJ2-7; 8 bases match TRBD1. Germline V gene lookup returns CDR1 LNHNV and CDR2 YYDKDF (reference sequence). CDR3 size: 15 residues. The V gene end was trimmed by 0 bases and the J gene end by 5 bases; junction bases not matched to a gene: 6. CDR3 region: CATSRDRSGGDEQYF. As DNA, the CDR3 is TGTGCCACCAGCAGAGATCGGTCAGGGGGCGACGAGCAGTACTTC.

The V call is TRBV6-1, the J call TRBJ2-1; the D gene is possibly TRBD1 (5 bases). Per germline, CDR1 MNHNS and CDR2 SASEGT. The CDR3 length is 16 residues. V lost 2 bases, J lost 4 bases, and 15 bases lay in between. CDR3 DNA: TGTGCCAGCAGTGAAATTCTAGGCCGACAGTACAATGAGCAGTTCTTC. It codes for CASSEILGRQYNEQFF.

The chain recombines TRBV6-1 with TRBJ2-2; 7 positions match TRBD2. The V gene end was trimmed by 2 bases and the J gene end by 4 bases; junction bases not matched to a gene: 7. From germline, CDR1 is MNHNS and CDR2 SASEGT. The CDR3 is 16 residues long. The CDR3 DNA reads as TGTGCCAGCAGTGAATGGGGGGGAACTACCACCGGGGAGCTGTTTTTT. Protein: CASSEWGGTTTGELFF.

This clone has a single count. The chain carries TRBV2 and TRBJ2-7; D might be TRBD1 (5 bases). Germline-derived CDR1 and CDR2 are SNHLY and FYNNEI. With 5 bases removed from V and 3 bases from J, the gap between germline ends came to 20 bases. The CDR3 totals 16 residues. The CDR3 protein is CASSLRRAGINYEQYF. DNA of the CDR3: TGTGCCAGCAGTCTACGCCGGGCAGGGATAAACTACGAGCAGTACTTC.

This chain links TRBV5-4 with TRBJ2-5; 10 nucleotides line up with TRBD2. V was clipped by 4 bases and J by 4 bases; unmatched bases: 1. The germline CDR1 and CDR2 sequences are SGHNT and YYREEE (reference sequence). The CDR3 is 13 residues long. The CDR3 sequence is CASSRLAGETQYF. The CDR3 DNA follows: TGTGCCAGCAGCAGACTAGCGGGAGAGACCCAGTACTTC.

This chain links TRBV18 with TRBJ2-5, with TRBD2 matching over 7 bases. CDR1 is KGHSH, CDR2 LQKENI, per germline. Trimming at V came to 2 bases and at J to 0 bases, leaving 12 bases not matched to a gene. The CDR3 is made up of 18 amino acids. The CDR3 loop is CASSPSLLAGANQETQYF. The DNA for the CDR3 is TGTGCCAGCTCACCATCCTTACTGGCGGGAGCTAACCAAGAGACCCAGTACTTC. Together with reference TRBV18 and TRBJ2-5, the CDR3 gives the full variable domain: NAGVMQNPRHLVRRRGQEARLRCSPMKGHSHVYWYRQLPEEGLKFMVYLQKENIIDESGMPKERFSAEFPKEGPSILRIQQVVRGDSAAYFCASSPSLLAGANQETQYFGPGTRLLVL.

The chain is built from TRBV7-9 and TRBJ1-5, with D perhaps matching TRBD1 (5 bases). Between the trimmed V and J ends, which lost 1 base and 4 bases, there was a span of 11 bases. This CDR3 contains 15 residues. CDR1 and CDR2 (germline): SEHNR, FQNEAQ (reference sequence). The CDR3 loop reads CASSLVGGVNQPQHF. Written as DNA, the CDR3 is TGTGCCAGCAGCTTAGTCGGGGGGGTTAATCAGCCCCAGCATTTT.

For the CDR3, the DNA is TGTGCCAGCAAAGCGGACAGATGGTATCAGCCCCAGCATTTT. This translates into CASKADRWYQPQHF. J is TRBJ1-5 and V is TRBV6-5; maybe TRBD1 (6 bases). V lost 7 bases and J lost 5, with 15 bases in between. Per germline, CDR1 MNHEY and CDR2 SVGAGI. The CDR3 spans 14 residues.